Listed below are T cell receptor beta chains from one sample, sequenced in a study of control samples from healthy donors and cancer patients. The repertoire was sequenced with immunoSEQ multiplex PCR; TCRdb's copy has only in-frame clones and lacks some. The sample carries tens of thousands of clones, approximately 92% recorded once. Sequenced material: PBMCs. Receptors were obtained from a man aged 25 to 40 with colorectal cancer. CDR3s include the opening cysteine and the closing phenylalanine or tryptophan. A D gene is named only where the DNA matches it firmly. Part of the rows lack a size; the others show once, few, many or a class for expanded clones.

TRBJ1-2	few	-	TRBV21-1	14	TGTGCCAGCAGCAAAGCGCACAGGGGTGGAGGCTACACCTTC	CASSKAHRGGGYTF
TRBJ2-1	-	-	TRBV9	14	TGTGCCAGCAGCGTAGGAGCCCCCGAGGGTGAGCAGTTCTTC	CASSVGAPEGEQFF
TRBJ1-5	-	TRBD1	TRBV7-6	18	TGTGCCAGCAGCTTCCGGGACAGGGGGCTACGAGGGAATCAGCCCCAGCATTTT	CASSFRDRGLRGNQPQHF
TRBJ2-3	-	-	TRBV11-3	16	TGTGCCAGCAGCCTGGGGGCAGGGTCGGTCGCAGATACGCAGTATTTT	CASSLGAGSVADTQYF
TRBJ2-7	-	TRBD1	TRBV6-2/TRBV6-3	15	TGTGCCAGCAGTGATACAGGGGGAATTTCCTACGAGCAGTACTTC	CASSDTGGISYEQYF
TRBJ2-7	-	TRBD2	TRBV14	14	TGTGCCAGCAGCCCGGGACTAGAGCCTTACGAGCAGTACTTC	CASSPGLEPYEQYF
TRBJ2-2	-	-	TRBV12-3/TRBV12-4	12	TGTGCCAGCAGTTGGGTCAATGGAGAGCTGTTTTTT	CASSWVNGELFF
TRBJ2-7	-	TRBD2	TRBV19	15	TGTGCCAGTAGTATCGGGACTAGCGGGGGGCCCGAGCAGTACTTC	CASSIGTSGGPEQYF
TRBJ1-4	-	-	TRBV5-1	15	TGCGCCAGCAGCTTGGTGGGCGGAAGGAATGAAAAACTGTTTTTT	CASSLVGGRNEKLFF
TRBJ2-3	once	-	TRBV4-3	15	TGCGCCAGCAGCCAAGATCTAAGGGGAAGAGATACGCAGTATTTT	CASSQDLRGRDTQYF
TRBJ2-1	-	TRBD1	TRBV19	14	TGTGCCAGTAGTATAGCGGACAGGGGTAATGAGCAGTTCTTC	CASSIADRGNEQFF
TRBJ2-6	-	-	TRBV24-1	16	TGTGCCACCAGCCATAACAGGGTTTCTGGGGCCAACGTCCTGACTTTC	CATSHNRVSGANVLTF
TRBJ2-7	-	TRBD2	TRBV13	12	TGTGCCAGCAAGGGAGGGCCCGGGGAGCAGTACTTC	CASKGGPGEQYF
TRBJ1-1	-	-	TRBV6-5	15	TGTGCCAGCAGTTACCCCGGACAGTTGAACACTGAAGCTTTCTTT	CASSYPGQLNTEAFF
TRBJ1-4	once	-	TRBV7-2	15	TGTGCCAGCAGCCCGGGACCCTATGTTAATGAAAAACTGTTTTTT	CASSPGPYVNEKLFF
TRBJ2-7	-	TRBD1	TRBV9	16	TGTGCCAGCAGCGTCGGGACAGGGGGATCATCCTACGAGCAGTACTTC	CASSVGTGGSSYEQYF